This section outlines one T cell receptor (beta chain) sequence together with its context. Per germline, CDR1 KGHSH and CDR2 LQKENI. This CDR3 spans 16 amino acids. With 4 bases removed from V and 2 bases from J, the gap between germline ends came to 17 bases. Original handling: Nucleated cell number was recorded as an estimate derived from reference gene primer amplification. Profiling relied on immunoSEQ multiplex PCR, and the TCRdb table lists in-frame clones only, not all of them. The D gene and trimming were derived from the DNA, and the V and J assignments and clone size from that table. This table holds about 150,000 clones, about 83% found once. Enrolled during active infection, Seattle patients were then followed longitudinally. The sample comes from a study of blood T cell repertoires in COVID-19. Study at large: Both acute and convalescent COVID-19 samples were obtained from the United States, Italy and Spain. The cDNA or gDNA used as material had been derived from T cells, B-cell-depleted T cells, or PBMCs.

The source of this sequence is a man aged 30 to 39 with COVID-19, enrolled during active disease. The source material was peripheral blood. The V and J genes are TRBV18 and TRBJ1-2; D ambiguous. This CDR3 is CASSLSPAAGNYGYTF. Written as DNA, the CDR3 is TGTGCCAGCTCACTAAGCCCCGCGGCGGGGAACTATGGCTACACCTTC.